Listed below are T cell receptor beta chains from one sample, sequenced in a study of cytomegalovirus exposure and HLA in healthy donors. Some clones are missing from TCRdb's copy, which holds only in-frame ones; the method was immunoSEQ multiplex PCR. Of around 150,000 clones in the sample, around 96% were seen once. Source material: PBMCs. Receptors were obtained from a woman between 18 and 29 years old in good health and CMV-seronegative. Each CDR3 is given with its conserved first and last residue. A D gene is named only where the DNA matches it firmly. Size tells how often a clone was seen (once, few, many) or the class of an expanded clone, and some rows leave it out.

D gene	clone size	J gene	CDR3 length	V gene	CDR3 protein	CDR3 DNA
.	.	TRBJ1-5	16	TRBV4-3	CASSHGPPTGGQPQHF	TGCGCCAGCAGCCACGGCCCCCCGACAGGCGGTCAGCCCCAGCATTTT
TRBD2	.	TRBJ2-3	18	TRBV11-3	CASSTSWESGGRGDTQYF	TGTGCCAGCAGCACATCCTGGGAGAGTGGGGGGAGGGGAGATACGCAGTATTTT
TRBD1	.	TRBJ2-7	14	TRBV9	CASSVGGTGFEQYF	TGTGCCAGCAGCGTAGGGGGGACAGGGTTCGAGCAGTACTTC
TRBD2	.	TRBJ2-3	15	TRBV5-4	CASRVGGEAADTQYF	TGTGCCAGCAGGGTGGGGGGGGAGGCGGCAGATACGCAGTATTTT
.	.	TRBJ1-6	14	TRBV27	CASSSVRFHSPLHF	TGTGCCAGCAGTTCGGTACGATTTCATTCACCCCTCCACTTT
.	.	TRBJ1-2	14	TRBV19	CASSIQGFGGGYTF	TGTGCCAGTAGTATACAGGGGTTCGGTGGTGGCTACACCTTC
.	.	TRBJ1-2	11	TRBV6-1	CASGGAYGYTF	TGTGCCAGCGGGGGGGCGTATGGCTACACCTTC
TRBD1	.	TRBJ2-7	16	TRBV5-4	CASSPSPDRVSYEQYF	TGTGCCAGCAGCCCCTCACCGGACAGGGTCTCCTACGAGCAGTACTTC
TRBD2	.	TRBJ2-3	18	TRBV4-3	CASSQEGAGGFSTDTQYF	TGCGCCAGCAGCCAAGAGGGAGCGGGGGGGTTCAGCACAGATACGCAGTATTTT
.	.	TRBJ1-1	15	TRBV5-1	CASSPFGGKNTEAFF	TGCGCCAGCAGCCCCTTTGGGGGCAAGAACACTGAAGCTTTCTTT
TRBD1	.	TRBJ1-5	16	TRBV15	CATSGAGTGAGQPQHF	TGTGCCACCAGCGGCGCCGGGACAGGGGCAGGTCAGCCCCAGCATTTT
TRBD1	.	TRBJ2-7	14	TRBV7-6	CASSKGQGGYEQYF	TGTGCCAGCAGCAAGGGACAGGGAGGCTACGAGCAGTACTTC
.	.	TRBJ1-2	14	TRBV11-2	CASSSPGTAYGYTF	TGTGCCAGCAGCTCCCCGGGAACCGCATATGGCTACACCTTC
TRBD2	.	TRBJ2-3	15	TRBV7-8	CASRTSGGSTDTQYF	TGTGCCAGTAGGACTAGCGGGGGGAGCACAGATACGCAGTATTTT
.	.	TRBJ2-6	14	TRBV27	CASRTTYGANVLTF	TGTGCCAGCAGAACCACCTATGGGGCCAACGTCCTGACTTTC
.	once	TRBJ2-7	14	TRBV28	CASCTEGPLYEQYF	TGTGCCAGCTGTACGGAGGGCCCACTCTACGAGCAGTACTTC
.	.	TRBJ1-6	13	TRBV7-3	CASSRENNSPLHF	TGTGCCAGCAGCAGGGAGAATAATTCACCCCTCCACTTT